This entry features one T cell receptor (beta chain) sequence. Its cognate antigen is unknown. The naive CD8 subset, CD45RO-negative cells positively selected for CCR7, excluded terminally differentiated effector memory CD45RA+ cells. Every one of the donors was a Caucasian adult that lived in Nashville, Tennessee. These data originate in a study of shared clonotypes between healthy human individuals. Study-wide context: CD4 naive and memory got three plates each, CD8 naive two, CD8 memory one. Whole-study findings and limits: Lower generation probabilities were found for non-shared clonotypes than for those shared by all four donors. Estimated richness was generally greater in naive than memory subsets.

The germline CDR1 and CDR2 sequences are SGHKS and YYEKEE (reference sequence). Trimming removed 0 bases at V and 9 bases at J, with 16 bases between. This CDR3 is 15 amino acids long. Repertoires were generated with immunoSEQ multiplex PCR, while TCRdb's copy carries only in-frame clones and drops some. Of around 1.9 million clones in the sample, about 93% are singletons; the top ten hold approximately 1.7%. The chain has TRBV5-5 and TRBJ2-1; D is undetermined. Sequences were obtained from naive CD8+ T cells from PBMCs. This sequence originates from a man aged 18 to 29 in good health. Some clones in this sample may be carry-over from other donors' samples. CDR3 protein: CASSLGVRTLGEQFF. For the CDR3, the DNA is TGTGCCAGCAGCTTGGGCGTCAGAACCCTCGGTGAGCAGTTCTTC.